The rows below give T cell receptor beta chains drawn from one sample of a study of blood T cell repertoires in COVID-19. TCRdb's copy holds only in-frame clones and misses some; the assay was immunoSEQ multiplex PCR. The table has fewer than 250,000 clones, more than 75% seen once. The specimen sequenced was PBMCs or T cells enriched from blood (not recorded which). The receptors were sampled from a woman aged 50 to 60 with acute COVID-19. CDR3s include the opening cysteine and the closing phenylalanine or tryptophan. The D gene is left open where the match is weak. For some rows the clone size is stated as once, few or many, or as a class when expanded; others skip it.

CDR3nt: TGTGCCAGCTCACCAGCAGGGGGCTCTGGAAACACCATATATTTT; CDR3aa: CASSPAGGSGNTIYF; abundance: NA; j_gene: TRBJ1-3; v_gene: TRBV18; d_gene: TRBD1
CDR3nt: TGCGCCAGCAGCTTGGTCGCACAGGGAGTCGGAAACACCATATATTTT; CDR3aa: CASSLVAQGVGNTIYF; abundance: NA; j_gene: TRBJ1-3; v_gene: TRBV5-1; d_gene: NA
CDR3nt: TGTGCCAGCAGTTTATATTCTAGGGATACGCAGTATTTT; CDR3aa: CASSLYSRDTQYF; abundance: NA; j_gene: TRBJ2-3; v_gene: TRBV28; d_gene: NA
CDR3nt: TGTGCCAGCAGCTTAAACAGCGGGGGTAACACCGGGGAGCTGTTTTTT; CDR3aa: CASSLNSGGNTGELFF; abundance: NA; j_gene: TRBJ2-2; v_gene: TRBV7-8; d_gene: TRBD2
CDR3nt: TGTGCCAGTAGTGTCCCCCGCAGCGCAACTAATGAAAAACTGTTTTTT; CDR3aa: CASSVPRSATNEKLFF; abundance: NA; j_gene: TRBJ1-4; v_gene: TRBV19; d_gene: NA
CDR3nt: TGTGCCAGCAGTTACCGTGGACTAGCGGGGGATGAGCAGTTCTTC; CDR3aa: CASSYRGLAGDEQFF; abundance: NA; j_gene: TRBJ2-1; v_gene: TRBV28; d_gene: TRBD2
CDR3nt: TGTGCCAGTAGTAGGAGAGGACAGGAGCACTATGGCTACACCTTC; CDR3aa: CASSRRGQEHYGYTF; abundance: few; j_gene: TRBJ1-2; v_gene: TRBV19; d_gene: TRBD1
CDR3nt: TGTGCCAGCTGCGGGCAGACGAACACTGAAGCTTTCTTT; CDR3aa: CASCGQTNTEAFF; abundance: NA; j_gene: TRBJ1-1; v_gene: TRBV18; d_gene: NA
CDR3nt: TGTGCCAGTAGTCCCCGACAGGGTCCGGGCTACACCTTC; CDR3aa: CASSPRQGPGYTF; abundance: NA; j_gene: TRBJ1-2; v_gene: TRBV19; d_gene: TRBD1
CDR3nt: TGCGCCAGCGGCGGGCTTTCGGAGAACACTGAAGCTTTCTTT; CDR3aa: CASGGLSENTEAFF; abundance: NA; j_gene: TRBJ1-1; v_gene: TRBV5-1; d_gene: NA